This T cell receptor beta chain was observed in a study of T cell changes during pregnancy in multiple sclerosis. Germline CDR1 reads SEHNR; CDR2 reads FQNEAQ (reference sequence). The CDR3 length is 14 residues. Trimming removed 4 bases from V and 6 bases from J; junction bases left unmatched: 4. Assay used: immunoSEQ multiplex PCR; TCRdb lists only in-frame clones, some missing. Here the sample spans around 69,000 clones, around 92% being singletons. This chain joins TRBV7-9 and TRBJ2-1; 9 bases fit TRBD2. Sequences were derived from peripheral blood, sampled in the first trimester of pregnancy. The TCR comes from a female donor with multiple sclerosis, enrolled in a pregnancy study. CDR3 coding DNA: TGTGCCAGCAGCTCTAGCGGGACGCTCAATGAGCAGTTCTTC. Translated: CASSSSGTLNEQFF.